Below, one T cell receptor beta chain is given with its context. What it binds is unknown. These data are taken from a study of shared clonotypes between healthy human individuals. Study observations and caveats: Around 5% was the fraction of naive CD4 clonotypes found shared across several donors. Collection of samples was limited to blood; tissue repertoires likely differ. It was the non-shared clonotypes that had lower generation probabilities than clonotypes shared by all four donors.

The assay was immunoSEQ multiplex PCR, and TCRdb's table has in-frame clones only and misses some. The sample lists about 960,000 clones; 70% to 85% were seen once. V gave up 4 bases and J gave up 2 bases, with 14 bases separating them. CDR1 and CDR2 (germline): SEHNR, FQNEAQ (reference sequence). There are 15 residues in the CDR3. The rearrangement uses TRBV7-9 and TRBJ1-1, with TRBD1 as a possible D gene (6 bases). The clonotype was recovered from a man aged 18-30 years in good health. The sequencing sample was made of memory CD4+ T cells sorted from blood. Subset given: CD45RA-negative fraction. The CDR3 loop reads CASSSGQPGNTEAFF. CDR3 DNA: TGTGCCAGCAGCTCAGGACAGCCAGGTAACACTGAAGCTTTCTTT.